Sequencing of this T cell receptor beta chain was carried out in a study of blood T cell repertoires in COVID-19. Ages ranged from about 18 to 89 years, with residence in about 24 US areas. The CDR3 totals 12 residues. Trimming removed 6 bases from V and 5 bases from J, with 7 bases in between. TCRdb's table, derived via immunoSEQ multiplex PCR, lists solely in-frame clones and lacks some. The repertoire holds hundreds of thousands of clones, 80% to 90% seen once, with 1% in the top ten. The chain recombines TRBV12-3 or TRBV12-4 with TRBJ2-2; TRBD2 might be the D (5 bases). The sample consisted of PBMCs or T cells enriched from blood (not recorded which). This TCR was recovered from a young man who had recovered from COVID-19. The CDR3 nucleotides read TGTGCCAGCAGGTGGGAGACCGGGGAGCTGTTTTTT. It is translated as CASRWETGELFF.